A selection of T cell receptor beta chains follows, all from one sample in a study of T cells in Graves' hyperthyroidism and ophthalmopathy. Each CDR3 protein gets one entry after TCRdb re-called the multiplex PCR reads with MiXCR. The data show 450,000 to 700,000 distinct CDR3 sequences, with about 43% seen just once and over 15% held by the top ten. Sequenced: peripheral blood or thyroid tissue (not recorded which). The source of these receptors is an adult woman with Graves' disease, either hyperthyroidism or ophthalmopathy (not recorded which). Both conserved end residues are part of each CDR3. A D gene is named only where the DNA matches it firmly. A row's size may be missing; if present it is once, few, many or a size class.

clone_size	d_call	v_call	j_call	cdr3_nt	cdr3_aa
NA	TRBD1	TRBV3-1	TRBJ1-4	TGTGCCAGCAGCCAAATCCAGGGACAGGGCGAAAAACTGTTTTTT	CASSQIQGQGEKLFF
NA	NA	TRBV2	TRBJ1-3	TGTGCCAGCAGGACTATGACTGGAAACACCATATATTTT	CASRTMTGNTIYF
many	NA	TRBV5-1	TRBJ1-2	TGCGCCAGCAGCTTGGCTGACAATAGCTATGGCTACACCTTC	CASSLADNSYGYTF
NA	NA	TRBV16	TRBJ1-1	TGTGCCAGCAGCCAATCTAGGACATTACTCACTGAAGCTTTCTTT	CASSQSRTLLTEAFF
many	NA	TRBV20-1	TRBJ2-5	TGCAGTGCTCTACCCCCGGGGTTTGCAGAGACCCAGTACTTC	CSALPPGFAETQYF
NA	TRBD1	TRBV7-9	TRBJ1-1	TGTGCCAGCAGCGCGACAGGGGGGGGGGGCACTGAAGCTTTCTTT	CASSATGGGGTEAFF
NA	NA	TRBV29-1	TRBJ1-2	TGCAGCGTGGGACCTAACGGAGGCTACACCTTC	CSVGPNGGYTF
NA	NA	TRBV11-2	TRBJ1-1	TGTGCCAGCAGTATCGCAGGGAGGACTGAAGCTTTCTTT	CASSIAGRTEAFF
many	NA	TRBV4-1	TRBJ2-5	TGCGCCAGCAGCCAATTTGGGGGACCTGAGACCCAGTACTTC	CASSQFGGPETQYF
many	NA	TRBV9	TRBJ2-2	TGTGCCAGCAGCCTTAGGGCTTCTCCCGGGGAGCTGTTTTTT	CASSLRASPGELFF
many	NA	TRBV7-9	TRBJ1-5	TGTGCCAGCAGCCCTGGGACAAACAATCAGCCCCAGCATTTT	CASSPGTNNQPQHF
NA	TRBD1	TRBV12-3/TRBV12-4	TRBJ1-2	TGTGCCAGCAGTTTTGACAGGGATCATGGCTACACCTTC	CASSFDRDHGYTF
many	TRBD1	TRBV15	TRBJ1-3	TGTGCCACCAGCAGAGTATCTTACAGGGGTGCGTCTGGAAACACCATATATTTT	CATSRVSYRGASGNTIYF
few	NA	TRBV11-1	TRBJ2-3	TGTGCCAGCAGCCCATACAGGGCCCGAGATACGCAGTATTTT	CASSPYRARDTQYF
once	NA	TRBV7-9	TRBJ1-1	TGTGCCGGTGACAACATAATGAACACTGAAGCTTTCTTT	CAGDNIMNTEAFF
many	NA	TRBV20-1	TRBJ1-1	TGCAGTGCTCCTGACCGACTTGAAGCTTTCTTT	CSAPDRLEAFF
NA	TRBD2	TRBV20-1	TRBJ2-3	TGCAGTGCTACACGGCCTAGCGGGGAAGCAGATACGCAGTATTTT	CSATRPSGEADTQYF
NA	NA	TRBV25-1	TRBJ2-5	TGTGCCAGCAGTGATCTGACAGGCGTTAAAGGAGGGACCCAGTACTTC	CASSDLTGVKGGTQYF
many	NA	TRBV29-1	TRBJ1-1	TGCAGCGCCAGCCTAGGGACGGGGGTGGCTGAAGCTTTCTTT	CSASLGTGVAEAFF
few	NA	TRBV4-2	TRBJ1-2	TGTGCCAGCAGCCCACGTGGTGACACCTTC	CASSPRGDTF
once	NA	TRBV29-1	TRBJ1-2	TGCAGCGTTGAAGTGGGGAGGGGCAACGTCGGCTATGGCTACACCTTC	CSVEVGRGNVGYGYTF
NA	NA	TRBV2	TRBJ2-2	TGTGCCACCAGTGTTTGGGACGGGGAGCTGTTTTTT	CATSVWDGELFF
many	TRBD2	TRBV20-1	TRBJ2-5	TGCAGTGCTAGTCTTTTGGGAGCGGGGACCCAAGAGACCCAGTACTTC	CSASLLGAGTQETQYF
once	NA	TRBV27	TRBJ2-3	TGTGCCAGCAGTTTAAGACTGCCTTACACAGATACGCAGTATTTT	CASSLRLPYTDTQYF
NA	NA	TRBV3-1	TRBJ2-7	TGTGCCAGCAGCCAAGATCGATCCAGGGGCCCGAGATCCTACGAGCAGTACTTC	CASSQDRSRGPRSYEQYF
NA	NA	TRBV10-3	TRBJ1-1	TGTGCCATCAGGGACAGCACTGAAGCTTTCTTT	CAIRDSTEAFF
NA	TRBD1	TRBV9	TRBJ1-4	TGTGCCAGCAGCGTAAAGGGGTCAGGGGGCTTGTTTTTT	CASSVKGSGGLFF
NA	NA	TRBV29-1	TRBJ2-7	TGCAGCGTTGATTGGCTTATCAGGCCAGGGTCCGACGAGCAGTACTTC	CSVDWLIRPGSDEQYF
few	NA	TRBV30	TRBJ2-7	TGTGCCTGGAGTGTACGTCCCGTGGGGGGTGCCTACGAGCAGTACTTC	CAWSVRPVGGAYEQYF
many	NA	TRBV6-5	TRBJ1-5	TGTGCCAGCAGTTCGCAAATCGGCAATCAGCCCCAGCATTTT	CASSSQIGNQPQHF
NA	NA	TRBV4-1	TRBJ1-5	TGCGCCAGCAGCCAAGATCCGAGACAGGCCGATCAGCCCCAGCATTTT	CASSQDPRQADQPQHF
NA	NA	TRBV15	TRBJ2-5	TGTGCCACCAGCAGAGACGACGGGGGCCAGTACTTC	CATSRDDGGQYF
NA	NA	TRBV20-1	TRBJ1-5	TGCAGTGCTAGAGACGATAGCCAACTCTTCAATCAGCCCCAGCATTTT	CSARDDSQLFNQPQHF
few	TRBD2	TRBV12-3/TRBV12-4	TRBJ2-7	TGTGCCAGCAGTTGGCCGGGACTAGCGGGAGCCGAGCAGTACTTC	CASSWPGLAGAEQYF
many	TRBD1	TRBV7-8	TRBJ2-2	TGTGCCAGCACCCTCAACAGGGGGAACACCGGGGAGCTGTTTTTT	CASTLNRGNTGELFF
many	NA	TRBV10-3	TRBJ2-6	TGTGCCACCACGGCGTCGTCTGGGGCCAACGTCCTGACTTTC	CATTASSGANVLTF
NA	TRBD2	TRBV2	TRBJ2-7	TGTGCCAGCAGTGAAGTTGTAGCGGGAGGGCCCTCCTACGAGCAGTACTTC	CASSEVVAGGPSYEQYF
NA	NA	TRBV7-9	TRBJ2-1	TGTGCCAGCAGCCCCGATGGGTACAGGGCAAGTGAGCAGTTCTTC	CASSPDGYRASEQFF
many	TRBD2	TRBV12-3/TRBV12-4	TRBJ2-5	TGTGCCAGCAGTCCCGGACTAGCGGCAGAGACCCAGTACTTC	CASSPGLAAETQYF
NA	NA	TRBV2	TRBJ2-7	TGTGCCAGCCATCCCACTAGCCGAGGACGCCTCTACGAGCAGTACTTC	CASHPTSRGRLYEQYF
NA	TRBD1	TRBV20-1	TRBJ2-5	TGCAGTGCTAGCGACAGGGCACGAGAGACCCAGTACTTC	CSASDRARETQYF
NA	NA	TRBV11-1	TRBJ2-7	TGTGCCAGCAGCTTGGTTGGTCACTCGAGGACCCTACCCTACGAGCAGTACTTC	CASSLVGHSRTLPYEQYF
many	NA	TRBV6-2/TRBV6-3	TRBJ1-1	TGTGCCAGCAGTTACCTAGCCGGAGGCACTGAAGCTTTCTTT	CASSYLAGGTEAFF
NA	NA	TRBV7-2	TRBJ1-2	TGTGCCAGCAGCCAAGGACGGGGGGATGGCTACACCTTC	CASSQGRGDGYTF
NA	TRBD1	TRBV2	TRBJ2-6	TGTGCCACCAGTTTGACAGGGATCTCCGGGGCCAACGTCCTGACTTTC	CATSLTGISGANVLTF
NA	NA	TRBV7-2	TRBJ1-1	TGTGCCAGCAGCCGATTACAGATCCGACCTGAAGCTTTCTTT	CASSRLQIRPEAFF
NA	NA	TRBV19	TRBJ1-5	TGTGCCAGTCATGACACCACCCATCAGCCCCAGCATTTT	CASHDTTHQPQHF
NA	TRBD1	TRBV29-1	TRBJ2-7	TGCAGCCCATGGGACAGGGCCGAGTACGAGCAGTACTTC	CSPWDRAEYEQYF
NA	TRBD1	TRBV2	TRBJ1-4	TGTGCCGTCCCAATCTGGGGGACAGCTAATGAAAAACTGTTTTTT	CAVPIWGTANEKLFF
NA	NA	TRBV12-3/TRBV12-4	TRBJ2-5	TGTGCCAGCAGATACGCAGAGACCCAGTACTTC	CASRYAETQYF
NA	NA	TRBV9	TRBJ2-5	TGTGCCAGCAGCGTAGGTGGTGGGAGACTAGAGACCCAGTACTTC	CASSVGGGRLETQYF
NA	NA	TRBV5-6	TRBJ1-5	TGTGCCAGCAGCCACGCCGGGAAAGGGTCCGAGCATTTT	CASSHAGKGSEHF
many	TRBD1	TRBV27	TRBJ1-5	TGTGCCAGCAGACGGGACAGGGGTAGCAATCAGCCCCAGCATTTT	CASRRDRGSNQPQHF
NA	NA	TRBV20-1	TRBJ2-6	TGCAGTGCTAGAGACGTCGAGGGGGGCTCTGGGGCCAACGTCCTGACTTTC	CSARDVEGGSGANVLTF
NA	NA	TRBV20-1	TRBJ2-7	TGCAGTGCTGGCGAGCAGTACTTC	CSAGEQYF
NA	TRBD1	TRBV6-2/TRBV6-3	TRBJ1-5	TGTGCCAGCAGTTTACTCGGGACAGGGACGGCCTACGAGCATTTT	CASSLLGTGTAYEHF
NA	NA	TRBV18	TRBJ2-2	TGTGCCAGCTCACCCGACTGGAACACCGGGGAGCTGTTTTTT	CASSPDWNTGELFF
many	NA	TRBV30	TRBJ1-4	TGTGCCTACACGACCGCCAGAGAGGAAAAACTGTTTTTT	CAYTTAREEKLFF
NA	TRBD1	TRBV7-9	TRBJ2-2	TGTGCCAGCAGGGGGGACAGACTTGGGCTGTTTTTT	CASRGDRLGLFF
few	TRBD2	TRBV28	TRBJ2-5	TGTGCCAGCAGTGTCATAGCGGGACCGGAAGAAGAGACCCAGTACTTC	CASSVIAGPEEETQYF